Sequencing of this TCR beta chain was carried out in a study of cytomegalovirus exposure and HLA in healthy donors. Study-wide results and limits: Presence/absence analyses assumed roughly uniform sequencing depth across donors.

A multiplex PCR was run with 60 Vbeta primers and 13 Jbeta primers. Libraries were prepared by immunoSEQ multiplex PCR; TCRdb keeps only in-frame clonotypes and omits some of them. The table includes about 80,000 clones, around 60% detected once. Turning to this clone: The antigen remains undetermined.

Germline trimming cut 2 bases from V and 2 bases from J; bases unmatched to any gene: 10. The germline gives CDR1 MNHEY, CDR2 SMNVEV (reference sequence). This CDR3 comprises 18 residues. The source material was PBMCs. This TCR was recovered from a male donor in good health and CMV-seropositive. J is TRBJ2-3 and V is TRBV27; 10 bases map to TRBD2. This chain's CDR3 is CASSLMGQLAGHTDTQYF. The CDR3 bases are TGTGCCAGCAGTTTAATGGGTCAACTAGCGGGACACACAGATACGCAGTATTTT.